The entry below gives a single T cell receptor (beta chain) sequence along with its context. Generated by immunoSEQ multiplex PCR, the TCRdb table keeps only in-frame clones and is missing some. Of about 380,000 clones detected, 85% to 95% appear once; the ten largest clones hold roughly 0.02%. These data come from a study of shared T cell receptors in the human thymus. This CDR3 has 15 amino acids. Germline CDR1 reads LNHDA; CDR2 reads SQIVND (reference sequence). V dropped 9 bases and J dropped 4; count of bases not matched to a gene: 11. The clonotype originates from a human donor. This rearrangement joins TRBV19 to TRBJ2-7, with TRBD2 matching 11 bases. The sequencing sample was made of thymocytes. The CDR3 here is CASRDTSGRGYEQYF. In DNA, the CDR3 is TGTGCCAGCAGGGATACTAGCGGGAGAGGGTACGAGCAGTACTTC.